The rows below give T cell receptor beta chains drawn from one sample of a study of CD8 T cells in Susac syndrome. TCRdb used MiXCR to reprocess the immunoSEQ multiplex PCR reads, holding one entry per CDR3 protein. The table shows 150,000 to 200,000 distinct CDR3 sequences, with around 94% occurring only once. Sequenced material: CD4+ T cells from PBMCs. Receptor source: a human donor with multiple sclerosis. Both conserved end residues are part of each CDR3. The D gene is left open where the match is weak. Size values are once, few and many counts, or a class for expanded clones, and some rows have none.

>-|TRBV2|TRBJ1-1|-
TGTGCCAGCAGTGAATTGGATCAGGGAGGAGCTTTCTTT
CASSELDQGGAFF
>-|TRBV29-1|TRBJ1-2|-
TGCAGCGTCACGGACAGCACCTATAACTATGGCTACACCTTC
CSVTDSTYNYGYTF
>-|TRBV7-9|TRBJ1-1|-
TGTGCCAGCAGCGAAGGGGCCGGGACCGGGAACACTGAAGCTTTCTTT
CASSEGAGTGNTEAFF
>TRBD1|TRBV27|TRBJ1-6|once
TGTGCCGCAGGGACAGGGGTTTCACCCCTCCACTTT
CAAGTGVSPLHF
>TRBD1|TRBV30|TRBJ1-5|-
TGTGCCTGGAGCGATAGACAGGGGATCAAGCCCCAGCATTTT
CAWSDRQGIKPQHF
>-|TRBV16|TRBJ1-5|-
TGTGCCAGCAGCCGTAAGGGGGGGGCAGGTCAGCCCCAGCATTTT
CASSRKGGAGQPQHF
>TRBD2|TRBV3-1|TRBJ2-3|-
TGTGCCAGCTACGGGAGGAGTGCAGATACGCAGTATTTT
CASYGRSADTQYF
>TRBD2|TRBV4-2|TRBJ2-3|-
TGTGCCAGCAGCCGCCGGGGACTAGCGGAGACAGATACGCAGTATTTT
CASSRRGLAETDTQYF
>-|TRBV3-1|TRBJ2-7|few
TGTGCCAGCACCCCCGGAGTAGCGGTCTCCTACGAGCAGTACTTC
CASTPGVAVSYEQYF
>-|TRBV20-1|TRBJ1-1|once
TGCAGTGCTAGAGACCCGAACACTGAAGCTTTCTTT
CSARDPNTEAFF
>TRBD2|TRBV2|TRBJ2-5|-
TGTGCCAGCAGTGGGTCACTAGCGGTAAAGACCCAGTACTTC
CASSGSLAVKTQYF
>TRBD1|TRBV30|TRBJ2-3|-
TGTGCCTGGAGAGGACAGGGGGCATATACGCAGTATTTT
CAWRGQGAYTQYF
>-|TRBV30|TRBJ1-2|-
TGTGCCTGGAGTGCTCGACAGGAGGGGGACTATGGCTACACCTTC
CAWSARQEGDYGYTF
>TRBD2|TRBV6-6|TRBJ2-2|-
TGTGCCAGTCTAACCGGGACTAGCGATACCGGGGAGCTGTTTTTT
CASLTGTSDTGELFF
>TRBD2|TRBV9|TRBJ2-5|-
TGTGCCAGCAGCGTAGGCGGGAGACCCGGGGAGACCCAGTACTTC
CASSVGGRPGETQYF
>TRBD1|TRBV5-1|TRBJ2-5|once
TGCGCCAGCAGCTCGACGCCTAGGGGACAGGGTATGGGAGAGACCCAGTACTTC
CASSSTPRGQGMGETQYF
>-|TRBV7-9|TRBJ2-7|-
TGTGCCAGCAGCTTAGGGGCGGAGAACTCCTACGAGCAGTACTTC
CASSLGAENSYEQYF
>-|TRBV7-9|TRBJ1-2|-
TGTGCCAGCAGCGCCAGTGGTGGTGGCTACACCTTC
CASSASGGGYTF
>-|TRBV19|TRBJ2-1|-
TGTGCCAGTTCCTGGTCAAGAGGGGGAAGCGAGCAGTTCTTC
CASSWSRGGSEQFF
>-|TRBV19|TRBJ1-4|-
TGTGCCAGTAGTATCGGGTGGGAAAAACTGTTTTTT
CASSIGWEKLFF
>-|TRBV23-1|TRBJ1-5|-
TGCGCCAGCAGTCAATCCGGCAGGGACGTCTTCAGCAATCAGCCCCAGCATTTT
CASSQSGRDVFSNQPQHF
>-|TRBV10-3|TRBJ2-1|-
TGTGCCATCAGTGAGGAGGACTACCTGACCGAGGAGTTCTTC
CAISEEDYLTEEFF
>-|TRBV5-4|TRBJ1-2|-
TGTGCCAGCAGAACGGTTGACTTGAGTGGCTACACCTTC
CASRTVDLSGYTF